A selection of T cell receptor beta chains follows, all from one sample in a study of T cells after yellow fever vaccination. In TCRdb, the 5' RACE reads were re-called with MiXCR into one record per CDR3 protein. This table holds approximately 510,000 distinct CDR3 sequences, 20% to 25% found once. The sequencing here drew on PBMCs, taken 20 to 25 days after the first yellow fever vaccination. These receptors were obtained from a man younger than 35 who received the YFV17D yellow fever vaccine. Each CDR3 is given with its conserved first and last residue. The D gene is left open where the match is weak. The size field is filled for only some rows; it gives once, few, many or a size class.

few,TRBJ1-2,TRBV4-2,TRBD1,TGTGCCAGCAGCCAAGCCGGACAGGGTACAAACTATGGCTACACCTTC,CASSQAGQGTNYGYTF
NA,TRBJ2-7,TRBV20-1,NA,TGCAGTGCTAGAGATCGCCCTTCCTACGAGCAGTACTTC,CSARDRPSYEQYF
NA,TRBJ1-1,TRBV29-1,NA,TGCAGCGTTGAAGATGACGGCATGGCAGCTTTCTTT,CSVEDDGMAAFF
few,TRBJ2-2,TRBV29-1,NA,TGCAGCGTTGCGTCGGGACTCGCGAACACCGGGGAGCTGTTTTTT,CSVASGLANTGELFF
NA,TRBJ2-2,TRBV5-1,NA,TGCGCCAGCAACGAAAACGGCGGGGAGCTGTTTTTT,CASNENGGELFF
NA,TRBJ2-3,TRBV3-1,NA,TGTGCCAGCGAGGGGCGGGGCCGCACAGATACGCAGTATTTT,CASEGRGRTDTQYF
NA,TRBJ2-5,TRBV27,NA,TGTGCCAGCAGTTCAACGGGGGCCAGGGGAGAGACCCAGTACTTC,CASSSTGARGETQYF
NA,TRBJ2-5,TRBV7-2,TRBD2,TGTGCCAGCAGCCCGATGGGGGGGTCGCCGGAGACCCAGTACTTC,CASSPMGGSPETQYF
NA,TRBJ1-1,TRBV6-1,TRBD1,TGTGCCAGCAAAATGACAGGGGAAGGCGCTGAAGCTTTCTTT,CASKMTGEGAEAFF
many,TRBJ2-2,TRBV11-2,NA,TGTGCCAGCAGAATACGGGCGGGGGAGCTGTTTTTT,CASRIRAGELFF